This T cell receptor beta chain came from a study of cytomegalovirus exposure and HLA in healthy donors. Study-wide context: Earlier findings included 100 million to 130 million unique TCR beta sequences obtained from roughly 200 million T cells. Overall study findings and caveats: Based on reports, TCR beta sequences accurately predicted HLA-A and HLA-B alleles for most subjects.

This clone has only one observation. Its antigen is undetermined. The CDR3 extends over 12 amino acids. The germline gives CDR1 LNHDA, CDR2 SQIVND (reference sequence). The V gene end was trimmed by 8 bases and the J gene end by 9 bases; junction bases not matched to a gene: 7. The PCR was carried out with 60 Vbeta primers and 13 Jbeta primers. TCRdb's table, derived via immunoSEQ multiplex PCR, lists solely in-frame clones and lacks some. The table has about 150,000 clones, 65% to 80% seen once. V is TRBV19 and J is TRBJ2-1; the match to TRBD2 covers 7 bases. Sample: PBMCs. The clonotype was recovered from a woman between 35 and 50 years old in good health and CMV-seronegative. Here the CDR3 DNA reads TGTGCCAGTGGCCGGGAGGCTGGTGAGCAGTTCTTC. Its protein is CASGREAGEQFF.